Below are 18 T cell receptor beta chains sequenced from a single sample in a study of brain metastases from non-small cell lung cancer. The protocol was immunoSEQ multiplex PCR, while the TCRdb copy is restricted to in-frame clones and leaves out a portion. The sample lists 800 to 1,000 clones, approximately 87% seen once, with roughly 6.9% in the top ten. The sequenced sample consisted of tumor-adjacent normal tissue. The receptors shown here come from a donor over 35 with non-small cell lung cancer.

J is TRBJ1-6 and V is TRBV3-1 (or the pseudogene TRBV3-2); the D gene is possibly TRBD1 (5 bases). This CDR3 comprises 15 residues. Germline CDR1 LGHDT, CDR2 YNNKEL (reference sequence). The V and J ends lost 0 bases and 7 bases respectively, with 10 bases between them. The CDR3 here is CASSQDARTNSPLHF. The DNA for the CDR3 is TGTGCCAGCAGCCAAGACGCCAGGACAAATTCACCCCTCCACTTT.

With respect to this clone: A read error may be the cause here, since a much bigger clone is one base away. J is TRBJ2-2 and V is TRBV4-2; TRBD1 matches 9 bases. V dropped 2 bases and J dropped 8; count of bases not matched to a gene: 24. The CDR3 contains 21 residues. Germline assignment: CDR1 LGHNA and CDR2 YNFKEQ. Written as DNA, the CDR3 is TGTGCCAGCAGCCAATACGCGAACAGGGGGCTTTCTTCGGCAGATTTTGGGGAGCTGTTTTTT. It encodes CASSQYANRGLSSADFGELFF.

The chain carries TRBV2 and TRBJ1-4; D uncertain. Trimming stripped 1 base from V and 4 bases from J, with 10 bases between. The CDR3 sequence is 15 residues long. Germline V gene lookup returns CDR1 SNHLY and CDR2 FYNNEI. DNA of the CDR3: TGTGCCAGCAGTGAAGGGTTTTCGGATAATGAAAAACTGTTTTTT. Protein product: CASSEGFSDNEKLFF.

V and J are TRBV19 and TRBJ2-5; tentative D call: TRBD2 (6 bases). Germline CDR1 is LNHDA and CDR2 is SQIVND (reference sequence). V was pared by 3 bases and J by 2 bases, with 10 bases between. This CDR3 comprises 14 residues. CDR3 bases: TGTGCCAGTAGTATGGGTCGGGAGCAAGAGACCCAGTACTTC. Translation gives CASSMGREQETQYF.

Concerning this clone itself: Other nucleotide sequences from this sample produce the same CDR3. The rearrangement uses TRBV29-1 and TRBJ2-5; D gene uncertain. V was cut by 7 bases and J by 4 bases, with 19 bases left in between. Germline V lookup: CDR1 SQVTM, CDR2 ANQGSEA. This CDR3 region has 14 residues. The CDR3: CSASLLVPSETQYF. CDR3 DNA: TGCAGCGCCAGCCTCCTAGTTCCGTCAGAGACCCAGTACTTC.

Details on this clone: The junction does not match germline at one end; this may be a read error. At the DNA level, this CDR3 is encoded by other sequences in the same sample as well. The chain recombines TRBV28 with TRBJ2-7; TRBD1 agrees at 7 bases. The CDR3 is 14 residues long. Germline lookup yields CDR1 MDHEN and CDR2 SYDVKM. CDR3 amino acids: CASRPGGIAYEQYF. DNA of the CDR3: TGTGCCAGCCGACCAGGGGGAATTGCCTACGAGCAATACTTC.

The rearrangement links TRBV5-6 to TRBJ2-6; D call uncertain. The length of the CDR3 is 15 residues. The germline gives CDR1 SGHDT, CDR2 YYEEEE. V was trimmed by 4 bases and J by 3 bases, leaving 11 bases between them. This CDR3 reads CASSLMNRGANVLTF. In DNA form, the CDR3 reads TGTGCCAGCAGCCTTATGAATCGTGGGGCCAACGTCCTGACTTTC.

CDR3 bases: TGTGCCAGCAGTGACCTGCGGGGCTCTGAGACCCAGTACTTC. Amino acids: CASSDLRGSETQYF. This rearrangement joins TRBV6-4 to TRBJ2-5; perhaps TRBD2 as D (6 bases). Trimming stripped 2 bases from V and 5 bases from J, with 12 bases between. The CDR3 spans 14 residues. Germline CDR1 MRHNA, CDR2 SNTAGT.

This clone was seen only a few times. The CDR3 DNA sequence: TGTGCCAGTAGTCGTCACTCGAACACTGAAGCTTTCTTT. Protein: CASSRHSNTEAFF. The chain uses TRBV19 and TRBJ1-1; D uncertain. Germline V gives CDR1 LNHDA, CDR2 SQIVND (reference sequence). This CDR3 comprises 13 residues. The ends were cut back, 5 bases at V and 1 base at J, with 8 bases in the middle.

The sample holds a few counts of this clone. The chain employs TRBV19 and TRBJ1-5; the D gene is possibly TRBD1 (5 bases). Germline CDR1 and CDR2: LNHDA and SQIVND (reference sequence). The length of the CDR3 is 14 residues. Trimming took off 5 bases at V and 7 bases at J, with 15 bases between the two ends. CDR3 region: CASSYLEGDQPQHF. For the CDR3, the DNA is TGTGCCAGTAGTTACCTAGAAGGGGACCAGCCCCAGCATTTT.

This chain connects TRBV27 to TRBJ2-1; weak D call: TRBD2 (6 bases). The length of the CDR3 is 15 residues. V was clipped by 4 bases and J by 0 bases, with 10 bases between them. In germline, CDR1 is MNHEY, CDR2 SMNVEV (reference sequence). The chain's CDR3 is CASSSRLVSYNEQFF. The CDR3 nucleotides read TGTGCCAGCAGTTCCCGACTAGTCTCCTACAATGAGCAGTTCTTC.

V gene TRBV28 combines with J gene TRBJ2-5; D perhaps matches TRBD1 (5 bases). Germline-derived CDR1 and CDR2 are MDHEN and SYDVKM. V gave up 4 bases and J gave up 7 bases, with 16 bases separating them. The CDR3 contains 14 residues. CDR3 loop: CASSSTVGRGTQYF. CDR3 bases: TGTGCCAGCAGTTCCACCGTGGGGCGTGGGACCCAGTACTTC.

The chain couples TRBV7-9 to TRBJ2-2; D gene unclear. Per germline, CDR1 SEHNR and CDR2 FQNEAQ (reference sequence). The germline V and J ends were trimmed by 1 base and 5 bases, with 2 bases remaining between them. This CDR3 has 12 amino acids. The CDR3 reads CASSLGTGELFF. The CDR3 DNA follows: TGTGCCAGCAGCTTAGGGACCGGGGAGCTGTTTTTT.

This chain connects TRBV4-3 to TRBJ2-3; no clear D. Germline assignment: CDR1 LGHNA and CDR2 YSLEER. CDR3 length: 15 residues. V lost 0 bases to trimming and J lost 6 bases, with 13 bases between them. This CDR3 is CASSQDQVSTDTQYF. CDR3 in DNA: TGCGCCAGCAGCCAAGATCAGGTCTCGACTGATACGCAGTATTTT.

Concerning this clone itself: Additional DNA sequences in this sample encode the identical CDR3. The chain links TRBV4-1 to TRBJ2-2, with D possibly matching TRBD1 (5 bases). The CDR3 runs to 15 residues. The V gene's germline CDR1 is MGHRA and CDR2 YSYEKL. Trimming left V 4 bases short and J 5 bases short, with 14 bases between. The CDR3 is CASSRTPTGTGELFF. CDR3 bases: TGCGCCAGCAGCCGAACCCCAACAGGTACCGGGGAGCTGTTTTTT.

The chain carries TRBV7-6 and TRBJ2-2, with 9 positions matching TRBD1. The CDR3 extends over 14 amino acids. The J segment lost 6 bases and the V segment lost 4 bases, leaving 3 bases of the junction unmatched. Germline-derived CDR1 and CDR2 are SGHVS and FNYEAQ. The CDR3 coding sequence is TGTGCCAGCAGCTCCGGGACAGGGCCCGGGGAGCTGTTTTTT. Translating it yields CASSSGTGPGELFF.

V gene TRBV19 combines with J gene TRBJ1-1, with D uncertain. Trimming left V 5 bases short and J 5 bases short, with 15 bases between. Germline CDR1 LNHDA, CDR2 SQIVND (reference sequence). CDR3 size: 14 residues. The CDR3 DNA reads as TGTGCCAGTAGTGCCGGTGTAGGCATGACTGAAGCTTTCTTT. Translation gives CASSAGVGMTEAFF.

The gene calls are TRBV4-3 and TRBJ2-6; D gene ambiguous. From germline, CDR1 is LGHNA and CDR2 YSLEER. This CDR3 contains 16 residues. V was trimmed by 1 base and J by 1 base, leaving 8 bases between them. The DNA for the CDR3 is TGCGCCAGCAGCCAAGGAGTAGGTTCTGGGGCCAACGTCCTGACTTTC. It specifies CASSQGVGSGANVLTF.